Shown below are 27 T cell receptor beta chains from a single sample sequenced in a study of response to subunit inactivated influenza vaccine. TCRdb called the RT-PCR reads again in MiXCR, with one record for every CDR3 protein. The sample yields approximately 530,000 distinct CDR3 sequences, around 13% seen once. The source was PBMCs from blood, collected roughly 46 days after vaccination. The origin of the receptors is a man aged 45-65 years who received an inactivated influenza vaccine.

The V and J genes are TRBV24-1 and TRBJ2-1; 7 bases fit TRBD2. Germline values: CDR1 KGHDR, CDR2 SFDVKD. J gave up 7 bases and V 0 bases, and 5 bases lay outside the gene matches. The CDR3 consists of 15 residues. CDR3 in DNA: TGTGCCACCAGTGATTTGTCGACTAGCCATAATGAGCAGTTCTTC. As protein: CATSDLSTSHNEQFF.

The chain is built from TRBV5-5 and TRBJ1-3, with no clear D. Looked up from germline, CDR1 is SGHKS and CDR2 is YYEKEE (reference sequence). The V end lost 1 base, the J end lost 2 bases, and 16 bases lay between the germline ends. This CDR3 spans 17 amino acids. CDR3 residues: CASSLNSQPRAGNTIYF. The CDR3 DNA is TGTGCCAGCAGCTTGAATAGCCAGCCAAGGGCTGGAAACACCATATATTTT.

This clonotype was seen at least ten times. The chain combines TRBV7-2 with TRBJ2-1; TRBD1 is a possible D gene (5 bases). This CDR3 contains 15 residues. CDR1 and CDR2 from the germline V gene are SGHTA and FQGNSA. V lost 5 bases and J 0 bases, leaving 11 bases between the germline ends. The CDR3 loop is CASSPQDRSYNEQFF. The DNA of the CDR3 is TGTGCCAGCAGCCCACAGGACCGCTCCTACAATGAGCAGTTCTTC.

This clonotype has just a few counts. J is TRBJ1-1 and V is TRBV4-3; the D is unclear. Per germline, CDR1 LGHNA and CDR2 YSLEER. The CDR3 runs 14 residues. The V end was cut by 4 bases, the J end by 1 base, with 10 bases between. The CDR3 reads CASSLILGNTEAFF. In DNA form, the CDR3 reads TGCGCCAGCAGCCTTATCCTTGGGAACACTGAAGCTTTCTTT.

A few counts support this clonotype. J is TRBJ2-1 and V is TRBV20-1; TRBD1 matches 8 bases. Germline CDR1 reads DFQATT; CDR2 reads SNEGSKA (reference sequence). V lost 3 bases, J lost 9 bases, and 10 bases stayed unmatched. This CDR3 is 14 amino acids long. In DNA, the CDR3 is TGCAGTGCTAGGGTTTCGCTACAGGGGGGTGAGCAGTTCTTC. This translates into CSARVSLQGGEQFF.

The V call is TRBV14, the J call TRBJ1-1, with unresolved D. Germline V gene lookup returns CDR1 SGHDN and CDR2 FVKESK. V shed 5 bases and J shed 11 bases, with 15 bases lying between them. This CDR3 is built from 12 residues. CDR3 amino acids: CASSVNGGRAFF. The CDR3 coding sequence is TGTGCCAGCAGCGTCAATGGAGGAAGGGCTTTCTTT.

V gene TRBV2 combines with J gene TRBJ1-5; D is unresolved. Germline V lookup: CDR1 SNHLY, CDR2 FYNNEI. The CDR3 covers 15 residues. V was cut by 3 bases and J by 1 base, with 10 bases left in between. Here the CDR3 DNA reads TGTGCCAGCAGTGATTGGCAGCCAAGCAATCAGCCCCAGCATTTT. Translating it yields CASSDWQPSNQPQHF.

This clonotype occurred a few times. The J gene is TRBJ2-2, the V gene TRBV4-2, with TRBD1 matching over 8 bases. Germline CDR1 LGHNA, CDR2 YNFKEQ. V shed 1 base and J 6 bases; nucleotides not matched to a gene: 7. This CDR3 comprises 16 residues. CDR3 sequence (DNA): TGTGCCAGCAGCCAAGCTTGGCAGGGGGCCGCCGGGGAGCTGTTTTTT. Translated: CASSQAWQGAAGELFF.

This clonotype was recorded a few times. This chain connects TRBV7-6 to TRBJ2-1; no clear D. This CDR3 comprises 15 residues. V was shortened by 5 bases and J by 0 bases, with 11 bases between the two germline ends. Germline CDR1 reads SGHVS; CDR2 reads FNYEAQ. CDR3 bases: TGTGCCAGCAGCGCGTATGGCAGCTCCTACAATGAGCAGTTCTTC. Residues: CASSAYGSSYNEQFF.

This clonotype was seen a few times. This chain joins TRBV4-2 and TRBJ2-3, with D uncertain. Per germline, CDR1 LGHNA and CDR2 YNFKEQ. The CDR3 contains 14 residues. Between the trimmed V and J ends, which lost 3 bases and 6 bases, there was a span of 13 bases. This CDR3 is CASSQAAPPDTQYF. The DNA for the CDR3 is TGTGCCAGCAGCCAGGCGGCCCCCCCGGATACGCAGTATTTT.

This clonotype was counted at least ten times. This rearrangement joins TRBV4-3 to TRBJ2-7; D remains ambiguous. V shed 3 bases and J shed 2 bases, with 17 bases lying between them. Germline CDR1 reads LGHNA; CDR2 reads YSLEER. This CDR3 comprises 16 residues. The CDR3 sequence: CASSHPTWLLTYEQYF. CDR3 nucleotides: TGCGCCAGCAGCCACCCCACGTGGCTTCTAACCTACGAGCAGTACTTC.

The chain uses TRBV29-1 and TRBJ1-2; D gene uncertain. This CDR3 spans 12 amino acids. CDR1 is SQVTM and CDR2 is ANQGSEA in the germline V gene. Trimming pared 6 bases from V and 5 bases from J, leaving 13 bases between. The CDR3 protein is CSVTTSGYGYTF. For the CDR3, the DNA is TGCAGCGTAACCACGAGCGGTTATGGCTACACCTTC.

This clonotype was picked up a small number of times. The chain combines TRBV20-1 with TRBJ2-7; 9 positions agree with TRBD1. CDR3 length: 19 residues. Germline-derived CDR1 and CDR2 are DFQATT and SNEGSKA (reference sequence). V trimming: 5 bases; J trimming: 3 bases; junction bases outside the gene matches: 23. The CDR3 nucleotides read TGCAGTGCTGGGACAGGGACAGCGACCAAGAAGACTCGGCTCTACGAGCAGTACTTC. It encodes CSAGTGTATKKTRLYEQYF.

This clonotype was seen more than once but under ten times. The gene calls are TRBV15 and TRBJ2-7; 11 bases map to TRBD1. The junction had 6 bases not matched to a gene; V was cut back by 2 bases and J by 3 bases. This CDR3 is built from 16 residues. The germline CDR1 and CDR2 sequences are LNHNV and YYDKDF (reference sequence). The CDR3 loop reads CATSRIRTGGFYEQYF. The DNA of the CDR3 is TGTGCCACCAGCAGAATACGGACAGGGGGCTTCTACGAGCAGTACTTC.

The chain uses TRBV6-5 and TRBJ2-5; D is undetermined. The germline CDR1 and CDR2 sequences are MNHEY and SVGAGI. V dropped 6 bases and J dropped 5 bases, with 10 bases sitting between them. The CDR3 extends over 12 amino acids. The CDR3 here is CASRGFGETQYF. CDR3 in DNA: TGTGCCAGCAGGGGATTCGGGGAGACCCAGTACTTC.

The table lists this clonotype with a few counts. V gene TRBV12-3 or TRBV12-4 combines with J gene TRBJ1-6, with 10 bases lining up with TRBD1. V gave up 5 bases and J gave up 9 bases; unmatched junction bases: 10. The CDR3 is made up of 16 amino acids. The CDR3 is CASSDMTGGRFSPLHF. DNA of the CDR3: TGTGCCAGCAGTGATATGACAGGGGGCAGATTTTCACCCCTCCACTTT.

This clonotype was counted at least ten times. J is TRBJ2-5 and V is TRBV20-1; TRBD2 agrees at 13 bases. The CDR3 spans 15 residues. Germline CDR1 and CDR2: DFQATT and SNEGSKA (reference sequence). Losses at the gene ends were 1 base for V and 5 bases for J; bases not matched to a gene: 4. CDR3 sequence reads: CSARAGLAGVETQYF. The CDR3 DNA is TGCAGTGCTAGAGCCGGACTAGCGGGAGTCGAGACCCAGTACTTC.

Only a few counts were recorded for this clonotype. The chain recombines TRBV29-1 with TRBJ2-5, with 9 bases matching TRBD2. The CDR3 is 13 residues long. Germline values: CDR1 SQVTM, CDR2 ANQGSEA. The trim removed 5 bases at V and 4 bases at J, leaving 5 bases unmatched. The CDR3 DNA reads as TGCAGCGTTCGAAGCGGGGGGCGAGAGACCCAGTACTTC. The encoded protein is CSVRSGGRETQYF.

This clonotype was counted between two and nine times. The J gene is TRBJ2-1, the V gene TRBV5-1, with D perhaps matching TRBD1 or TRBD2 (5 bases each). The CDR3 length is 14 residues. Germline lookup yields CDR1 SGHRS and CDR2 YFSETQ. V lost 4 bases to trimming and J lost 8 bases, with 16 bases between them. In nucleotides, the CDR3 is TGCGCCAGCAGCAAGGGGACGGTACAATATGAGCAGTTCTTC. Translating gives CASSKGTVQYEQFF.

This clonotype was seen only a few times. The chain couples TRBV20-1 to TRBJ1-5; 11 bases are shared with TRBD1. J was trimmed by 2 bases and V by 1 base; bases with no gene match: 1. Germline V gene data show CDR1 as DFQATT and CDR2 as SNEGSKA (reference sequence). The CDR3 consists of 15 residues. Here the CDR3 DNA reads TGCAGTGCTAGAGGGACAGGGGGCGGCAATCAGCCCCAGCATTTT. It codes for CSARGTGGGNQPQHF.

This clonotype was detected a few times. This chain uses TRBV14 with TRBJ2-5; D could derive from TRBD1 or TRBD2 (5 bases each). Germline CDR1 and CDR2: SGHDN and FVKESK. V was cut by 4 bases and J by 0 bases, with 15 bases left in between. CDR3 length: 16 residues. The CDR3 sequence is CASSLTSGPHQETQYF. CDR3 nucleotides: TGTGCCAGCAGCCTGACTTCGGGGCCACACCAAGAGACCCAGTACTTC.

This clonotype was seen at least ten times. The CDR3 is CASTPIFGEERETQYF. Written as DNA, the CDR3 is TGCGCCAGCACCCCCATCTTTGGGGAGGAGAGGGAGACCCAGTACTTC. The J gene is TRBJ2-5, the V gene TRBV10-2; a possible D gene is TRBD2 (6 bases). Per germline, CDR1 WSHSY and CDR2 SAAADI. The CDR3 totals 16 residues. V gave up 7 bases and J gave up 5 bases, with 23 bases separating them.

This clonotype was found a few times. The chain recombines TRBV7-7 with TRBJ2-1; possibly TRBD2 for D (5 bases). V was trimmed by 0 bases and J by 8 bases, leaving 11 bases between them. In germline, CDR1 is SSHAT, CDR2 FNYEAQ (reference sequence). The CDR3 has 14 residues. The CDR3 DNA sequence: TGTGCCAGCAGCTTAGCGGGAGTCTTGGATGAGCAGTTCTTC. This encodes CASSLAGVLDEQFF.

This clonotype was seen a few times. The germline gene is not matched at one end of the junction; a read error may be the cause. The V and J genes are TRBV6-1 and TRBJ2-7; the match to TRBD1 covers 9 bases. The CDR3 is 15 amino acids. The germline V gene has CDR1 MNHNS and CDR2 SASEGT. DNA of the CDR3: TGTGCCAGCAGTCAACACCGGGACAGGGACATCAGTAGAAACTTC. Translated, it gives CASSQHRDRDISRNF.

This clonotype has a count of ten or more. The V call is TRBV12-3 or TRBV12-4, the J call TRBJ2-1; TRBD2 is a possible D gene (5 bases). The CDR3 totals 12 residues. Trimming pared 6 bases from V and 8 bases from J, leaving 11 bases between. The CDR3 loop is CASRLAAHEQFF. The DNA for the CDR3 is TGTGCCAGCAGGCTAGCTGCCCATGAGCAGTTCTTC.

The sample holds a few counts of this clonotype. It may be a read error: a sequence one base away is much more abundant. The chain is built from TRBV7-2 and TRBJ2-2; possibly TRBD1 for D (6 bases). Germline V CDR1 and CDR2: SGHTA, FQGNSA. The CDR3 length is 15 residues. The V and J ends lost 5 bases and 1 base respectively, with 11 bases between them. The CDR3 DNA reads as TGTGCCAGCAGCCCCGGGACATGGAACACCGGGGAGCTGTTTTTT. Amino acids: CASSPGTWNTGELFF.

This clonotype was counted only a few times. The genes are TRBV9 and TRBJ2-1, with 9 positions matching TRBD2. V was pared by 1 base and J by 5 bases, with 4 bases of the junction left unmatched. The CDR3 extends over 15 amino acids. Germline V CDR1 and CDR2: SGDLS, YYNGEE. The CDR3 bases are TGTGCCAGCAGCGTATCTAGCGGGAACCACAATGAGCAGTTCTTC. This codes for CASSVSSGNHNEQFF.